This entry concerns a single T cell receptor beta chain. Germline-derived CDR1 and CDR2 are SNHLY and FYNNEI. Trimming pared 2 bases from V and 6 bases from J, leaving 18 bases between. This CDR3 spans 16 amino acids. The entry originates in a study of T cell changes during pregnancy in multiple sclerosis. Method: immunoSEQ multiplex PCR; TCRdb's copy keeps in-frame clones and lacks some. The table has approximately 33,000 clones, roughly 88% seen once. The receptor was derived from a female donor in good health, enrolled as a control in a pregnancy study. The genes are TRBV2 and TRBJ2-3, with D uncertain. The sample here was CD4+ T cells from peripheral blood mononuclear cells, taken in the first trimester of pregnancy. CDR3 amino acids: CASSELVGITSDTQYF. The DNA for the CDR3 is TGTGCCAGCAGTGAACTAGTGGGTATCACTTCTGATACGCAGTATTTT.